These 25 T cell receptor beta chains were sequenced from one sample in a study of identical twins. TCRdb re-called the 5' RACE reads with MiXCR, one entry per CDR3 protein. The table shows 690,000 or so distinct CDR3 sequences, with less than 10% occurring only once. In addition, the sample was reused for a study of yellow fever vaccine responses in identical twins.

The sample consisted of PBMCs. The origin of the receptors is a woman younger than 30 in good health.

This clonotype was seen a few times. CDR3 sequence reads: CASSPPGQTRFGYTF. The DNA for the CDR3 is TGTGCCAGCAGCCCCCCCGGACAGACCCGCTTTGGCTACACCTTC. The gene calls are TRBV7-2 and TRBJ1-2, with D tentatively TRBD1 (6 bases). This CDR3 contains 15 residues. Germline assignment: CDR1 SGHTA and CDR2 FQGNSA. V was shortened by 5 bases and J by 7 bases, with 20 bases between the two germline ends.

V is TRBV27 and J is TRBJ2-1; 8 bases agree with TRBD1. Germline trimming cut 0 bases from V and 8 bases from J; bases unmatched to any gene: 9. The V gene's germline CDR1 is MNHEY and CDR2 SMNVEV (reference sequence). The CDR3 sequence is 16 residues long. The CDR3 nucleotides read TGTGCCAGCAGTTTATCGTGGACAGGGAAGATCGATGAGCAGTTCTTC. Translation: CASSLSWTGKIDEQFF.

This clonotype was seen a handful of times. CDR3 bases: TGTGCCAGCAGCCCCCGTTACAGCGCCCAGACTGATCCGAACACCGGGGAGCTGTTTTTT. Translation gives CASSPRYSAQTDPNTGELFF. This chain joins TRBV21-1 and TRBJ2-2. TRBV21-1 represents a pseudogene. This CDR3 comprises 20 residues.

The chain recombines TRBV14 with TRBJ2-7, with TRBD1 identical over 8 bases. This CDR3 spans 16 amino acids. Looked up from germline, CDR1 is SGHDN and CDR2 is FVKESK. J gave up 2 bases and V 4 bases, and 10 bases lay outside the gene matches. This chain's CDR3 is CASSLGPRQGTYEQYF. Here the CDR3 DNA reads TGTGCCAGCAGCCTAGGTCCGAGACAGGGGACCTACGAGCAGTACTTC.

The chain links TRBV7-2 to TRBJ1-4; 9 bases are shared with TRBD1. Germline lookup yields CDR1 SGHTA and CDR2 FQGNSA. The CDR3 extends over 15 amino acids. V was pared by 0 bases and J by 5 bases, with 1 base of the junction left unmatched. The CDR3 DNA is TGTGCCAGCAGCTTAGCGACAGGGGGGAATGAAAAACTGTTTTTT. This codes for CASSLATGGNEKLFF.

In this sample, this clonotype turned up many times. The chain recombines TRBV5-1 with TRBJ2-7; 9 bases fit TRBD1. The ends lost 0 bases at V and 2 bases at J; junction bases unmatched: 3. This CDR3 has 15 amino acids. Germline V gene lookup returns CDR1 SGHRS and CDR2 YFSETQ. The DNA for the CDR3 is TGCGCCAGCAGCTTGGATGGGACAGGGACCTACGAGCAGTACTTC. Encoded protein: CASSLDGTGTYEQYF.

This clonotype was found a few times. This chain uses TRBV20-1 with TRBJ2-1, with 9 bases identical to TRBD2. In germline, CDR1 is DFQATT, CDR2 SNEGSKA (reference sequence). There are 14 residues in the CDR3. The J segment lost 4 bases and the V segment lost 4 bases, leaving 5 bases of the junction unmatched. The CDR3 protein is CSATGLAKYNEQFF. CDR3 DNA sequence: TGCAGTGCTACCGGACTAGCGAAGTACAATGAGCAGTTCTTC.

This clonotype was seen only a few times. The gene calls are TRBV18 and TRBJ2-3, with unresolved D. Trimming took 2 bases from V and 0 from J, leaving 9 bases between them. The germline V gene encodes CDR1 KGHSH and CDR2 LQKENI. CDR3 size: 15 residues. The CDR3 DNA reads as TGTGCCAGCTCACCATTAACGGAGAGCACAGATACGCAGTATTTT. This translates into CASSPLTESTDTQYF. Looking up the rest from reference TRBV18 and TRBJ2-3 gives the full variable domain: NAGVMQNPRHLVRRRGQEARLRCSPMKGHSHVYWYRQLPEEGLKFMVYLQKENIIDESGMPKERFSAEFPKEGPSILRIQQVVRGDSAAYFCASSPLTESTDTQYFGPGTRLTVL.

This clonotype has only a few counts. This chain uses TRBV4-2 with TRBJ2-5; TRBD1 or TRBD2 may be the D gene (5 bases each). Trimming removed 0 bases from V and 3 bases from J, with 11 bases in between. This CDR3 contains 15 residues. Germline CDR1 and CDR2: LGHNA and YNFKEQ. This CDR3 reads CASSQDWGSKETQYF. The DNA of the CDR3 is TGTGCCAGCAGCCAAGATTGGGGGAGTAAAGAGACCCAGTACTTC.

This clonotype was observed at least ten times. The chain combines TRBV9 with TRBJ1-6; maybe TRBD1 (6 bases). Trimming cost V 2 bases and J 9 bases, with 15 bases left between them. The CDR3 extends over 15 amino acids. CDR1 SGDLS and CDR2 YYNGEE come from the germline V gene. CDR3 residues: CASSVGQPSSSPLHF. CDR3 sequence (DNA): TGTGCCAGCAGCGTCGGACAGCCCTCTAGTTCACCCCTCCACTTT.

This clonotype was detected a few times. J is TRBJ2-1 and V is TRBV7-2, with TRBD2 identical over 10 bases. CDR1 is SGHTA, CDR2 FQGNSA, per germline. V trimming: 3 bases; J trimming: 9 bases; junction bases outside the gene matches: 11. The CDR3 contains 16 residues. The DNA of the CDR3 is TGTGCCAGCAGCTTCATAAGCGGGGGGGCTCCCACTGAGCAGTTCTTC. Its protein product is CASSFISGGAPTEQFF.

This clonotype was seen ten or more times. The genes are TRBV5-1 and TRBJ1-2; 7 nucleotides line up with TRBD1. Germline V lookup: CDR1 SGHRS, CDR2 YFSETQ. The CDR3 runs to 13 residues. Trimming at V came to 3 bases and at J to 5 bases, leaving 4 bases not matched to a gene. Here the CDR3 DNA reads TGCGCCAGCAGCTGGGACAGTGGTTATGGCTACACCTTC. Its translation is CASSWDSGYGYTF.

The chain couples TRBV12-5 to TRBJ2-5; 8 positions match TRBD1. Germline V gene lookup returns CDR1 LGHNT and CDR2 FRNRAP. This CDR3 contains 13 residues. Trimming at V came to 6 bases and at J to 5 bases, leaving 5 bases not matched to a gene. The CDR3 loop reads CASGPGQGETQYF. DNA of the CDR3: TGTGCTAGTGGCCCTGGACAGGGTGAGACCCAGTACTTC.

The chain is built from TRBV20-1 and TRBJ2-1; D not resolved. Trimming took 0 bases from V and 0 from J, leaving 9 bases between them. Germline V gene data show CDR1 as DFQATT and CDR2 as SNEGSKA (reference sequence). The length of the CDR3 is 15 residues. CDR3 in amino acids: CSARDPRSSYNEQFF. CDR3 DNA: TGCAGTGCTAGAGATCCCAGAAGCTCCTACAATGAGCAGTTCTTC.

To note about this clonotype: At one of its ends the junction is not consistent with the germline gene, which may arise from a read error. The chain couples TRBV2 to TRBJ2-6; TRBD1 matches at 7 bases. This CDR3 has 19 amino acids. Per germline, CDR1 SNHLY and CDR2 FYNNEI. For the CDR3, the DNA is TGTGCCATCAGTTTATCGGGGACAGCATTTCCCTCTGGGGCCAACGTCCTGACTTTC. Translation gives CAISLSGTAFPSGANVLTF.

This clonotype appeared a few times. The V call is TRBV21-1, the J call TRBJ1-1; the table gives TRBD1 as D, unverified against the DNA. TRBV21-1 is deemed a pseudogene. CDR3 length: 14 amino acids. Written as DNA, the CDR3 is TGTGCCAGCAGCAAAGTTCCGGGGGCCACTGAAGCTTTCTTT. Amino acids: CASSKVPGATEAFF.

This clonotype was observed a handful of times. The chain couples TRBV12-3 or TRBV12-4 to TRBJ2-7, with TRBD1 matching over 7 bases. Losses at the gene ends were 5 bases for V and 6 bases for J; bases not matched to a gene: 7. The CDR3 runs to 13 residues. CDR3 loop: CASSRTTGSEQYF. DNA of the CDR3: TGTGCCAGCAGTCGTACGACAGGGTCCGAGCAGTACTTC.

The chain combines TRBV5-1 with TRBJ2-3; D is ambiguous. This CDR3 is 15 amino acids long. Per the germline V gene, CDR1 is SGHRS and CDR2 is YFSETQ. The V and J ends lost 1 base and 2 bases respectively, with 11 bases between them. CDR3 region: CASSLLSGFTDTQYF. CDR3 coding DNA: TGCGCCAGCAGCTTGTTATCGGGCTTCACAGATACGCAGTATTTT. Filled out from reference TRBV5-1 and TRBJ2-3, the complete variable domain reads KAGVTQTPRYLIKTRGQQVTLSCSPISGHRSVSWYQQTPGQGLQFLFEYFSETQRNKGNFPGRFSGRQFSNSRSEMNVSTLELGDSALYLCASSLLSGFTDTQYFGPGTRLTVL.

This clonotype was counted a few times. J is TRBJ2-3 and V is TRBV6-2 or TRBV6-3, with 9 nucleotides matching TRBD2. This CDR3 comprises 16 residues. The V gene's germline CDR1 is MNHEY and CDR2 SVGEGT. V was pared by 7 bases and J by 0 bases, with 8 bases of the junction left unmatched. CDR3 nucleotides: TGTGCCAGCACTGAGGCCGGGACTAGCAGCACAGATACGCAGTATTTT. It specifies CASTEAGTSSTDTQYF.

CDR3 loop: CSAHGQQETQYF. CDR3 bases: TGCAGCGCCCACGGACAGCAAGAGACCCAGTACTTC. This sequence joins TRBV29-1 and TRBJ2-5; D possibly corresponds to TRBD1 (6 bases). Germline CDR1 reads SQVTM; CDR2 reads ANQGSEA. Trimming took off 7 bases at V and 2 bases at J, with 11 bases between the two ends. This CDR3 has 12 residues.

This clonotype was counted between two and nine times. The rearrangement joins TRBV20-1 to TRBJ2-3, with D possibly matching TRBD1 (7 bases). CDR1 DFQATT and CDR2 SNEGSKA come from the germline V gene (reference sequence). Trimming removed 5 bases at V and 1 base at J, with 16 bases between. The CDR3 has 15 residues. The DNA for the CDR3 is TGCAGTGCTTTGGACAGGCGGGGAGGCACAGATACGCAGTATTTT. Protein product: CSALDRRGGTDTQYF.

In its sample, this clonotype was seen many times. The rearrangement links TRBV4-3 to TRBJ2-7; D gene unclear. Germline CDR1 is LGHNA and CDR2 is YSLEER. With 0 bases removed from V and 4 bases from J, the gap between germline ends came to 7 bases. CDR3 length: 13 amino acids. The CDR3 DNA reads as TGCGCCAGCAGCCAAGATAAATGGTACGAGCAGTACTTC. It codes for CASSQDKWYEQYF.

The chain carries TRBV29-1 and TRBJ2-7; D is unclear. Germline CDR1 is SQVTM and CDR2 is ANQGSEA. The CDR3 runs 12 residues. V lost 2 bases and J lost 2, with 7 bases in between. The CDR3 region is CSVEKGPYEQYF. In DNA, the CDR3 is TGCAGCGTTGAAAAGGGCCCCTACGAGCAGTACTTC.

V and J are TRBV4-2 and TRBJ2-6; 7 bases align to TRBD1. The V gene end was trimmed by 1 base and the J gene end by 0 bases; junction bases not matched to a gene: 6. The CDR3 is made up of 18 amino acids. CDR1 and CDR2 from the germline V gene are LGHNA and YNFKEQ. The CDR3: CASSQGVQGLSGANVLTF. The CDR3 DNA is TGTGCCAGCAGCCAAGGGGTACAGGGGCTCTCTGGGGCCAACGTCCTGACTTTC.

This clonotype was counted many times. The chain links TRBV10-3 to TRBJ2-3, with 7 bases identical to TRBD2. The CDR3 is made up of 15 amino acids. Per germline, CDR1 ENHRY and CDR2 SYGVKD. V gave up 4 bases and J gave up 2 bases; unmatched junction bases: 6. The CDR3 nucleotides read TGTGCCATCAGTGTCGGGGCGGGGGACACAGATACGCAGTATTTT. As protein: CAISVGAGDTDTQYF.